This paragraph covers one T cell receptor beta chain sequence. Its cognate antigen is unknown. For every donor, one blood sample of approximately 2.5 ml was drawn. The germline V gene has CDR1 DFQATT and CDR2 SNEGSKA (reference sequence). The CDR3 length is 14 residues. Investigators made cDNA in eight separate reactions per sample. TCRdb reanalyzed the 5' RACE reads and collapses them to one entry per CDR3 protein, without DNA. This sample carries approximately 420,000 distinct CDR3 sequences, with 2% to 3% going to the ten biggest clones. The sample is drawn from a study of monozygotic twins with inflammatory bowel disease. General study findings and limits: It was not supported that a single strong signal or clonotype was associated with IBD. Among IBD patients, TCRbeta diversity (inverse Simpson) was lower than in healthy co-twins.

The sample taken for sequencing was blood. The V gene is TRBV20-1, the J gene TRBJ2-7; checking the TCRdb D call of TRBD1 is not possible without DNA. This sequence was found in a human donor with ulcerative colitis or Crohn's disease, or a healthy co-twin of an affected twin (not recorded which). The CDR3 spells CSARGQLWADEQYF.